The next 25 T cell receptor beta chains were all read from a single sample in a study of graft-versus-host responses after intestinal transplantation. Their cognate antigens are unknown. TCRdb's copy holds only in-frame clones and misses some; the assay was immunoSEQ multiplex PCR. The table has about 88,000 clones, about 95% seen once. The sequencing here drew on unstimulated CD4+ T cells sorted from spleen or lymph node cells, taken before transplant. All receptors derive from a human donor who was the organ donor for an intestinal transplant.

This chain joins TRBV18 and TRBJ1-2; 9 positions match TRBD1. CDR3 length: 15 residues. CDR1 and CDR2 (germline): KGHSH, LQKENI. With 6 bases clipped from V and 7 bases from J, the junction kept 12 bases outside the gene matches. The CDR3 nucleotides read TGTGCCAGCTCTCTCCCGGGACAGGGAAATCGTGGCTACACCTTC. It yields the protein CASSLPGQGNRGYTF.

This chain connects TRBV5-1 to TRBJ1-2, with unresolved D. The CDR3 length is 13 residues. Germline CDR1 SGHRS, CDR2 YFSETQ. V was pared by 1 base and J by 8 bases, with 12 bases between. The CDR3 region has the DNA TGCGCCAGCAGCTTGAACCCGAGCGGGGGCTACACCTTC. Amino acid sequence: CASSLNPSGGYTF.

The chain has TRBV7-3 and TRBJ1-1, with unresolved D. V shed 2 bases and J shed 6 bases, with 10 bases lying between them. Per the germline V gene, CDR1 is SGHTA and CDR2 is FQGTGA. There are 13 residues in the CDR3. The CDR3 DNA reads TGTGCCAGCAGCTTATCCCGGGAGGCTGAAGCTTTCTTT. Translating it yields CASSLSREAEAFF.

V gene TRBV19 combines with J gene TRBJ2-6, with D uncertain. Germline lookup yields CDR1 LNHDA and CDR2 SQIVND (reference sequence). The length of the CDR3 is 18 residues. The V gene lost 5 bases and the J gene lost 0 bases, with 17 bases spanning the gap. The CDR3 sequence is CASSFSRGRFSGANVLTF. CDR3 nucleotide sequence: TGTGCCAGTAGTTTCTCTAGAGGACGGTTCTCTGGGGCCAACGTCCTGACTTTC. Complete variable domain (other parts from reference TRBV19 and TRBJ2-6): DGGITQSPKYLFRKEGQNVTLSCEQNLNHDAMYWYRQDPGQGLRLIYYSQIVNDFQKGDIAEGYSVSREKKESFPLTVTSAQKNPTAFYLCASSFSRGRFSGANVLTFGAGSRLTVL.

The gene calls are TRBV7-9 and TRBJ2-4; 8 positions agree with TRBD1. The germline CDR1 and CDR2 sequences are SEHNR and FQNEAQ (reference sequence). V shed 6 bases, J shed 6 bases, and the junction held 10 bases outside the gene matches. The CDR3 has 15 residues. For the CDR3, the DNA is TGTGCCAGCAGGTCTCAAGGACAGGGTGGAAACATTCAGTACTTC. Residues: CASRSQGQGGNIQYF.

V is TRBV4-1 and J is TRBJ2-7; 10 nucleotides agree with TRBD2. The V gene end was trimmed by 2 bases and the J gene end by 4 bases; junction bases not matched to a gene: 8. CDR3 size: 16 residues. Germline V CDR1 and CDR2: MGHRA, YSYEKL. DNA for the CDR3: TGCGCCAGCAGCCAATTTAAGCGGGGGGGCCTTTACGAGCAGTACTTC. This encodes CASSQFKRGGLYEQYF.

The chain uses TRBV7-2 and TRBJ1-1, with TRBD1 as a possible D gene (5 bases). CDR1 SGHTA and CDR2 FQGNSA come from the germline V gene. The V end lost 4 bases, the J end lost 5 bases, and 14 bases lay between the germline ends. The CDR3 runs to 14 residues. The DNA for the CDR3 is TGTGCCAGCAGCTACTCCCCCGGGGGGACTGAAGCTTTCTTT. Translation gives CASSYSPGGTEAFF.

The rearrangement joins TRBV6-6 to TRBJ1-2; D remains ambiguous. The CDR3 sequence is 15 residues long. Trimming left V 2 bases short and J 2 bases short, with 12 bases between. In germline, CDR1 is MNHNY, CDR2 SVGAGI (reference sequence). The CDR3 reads CASSYPTNENYGYTF. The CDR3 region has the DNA TGTGCCAGCAGTTACCCAACGAATGAGAACTATGGCTACACCTTC.

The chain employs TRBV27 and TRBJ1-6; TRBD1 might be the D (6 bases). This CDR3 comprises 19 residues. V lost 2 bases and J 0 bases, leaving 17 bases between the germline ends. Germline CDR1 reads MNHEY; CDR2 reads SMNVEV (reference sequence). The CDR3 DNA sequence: TGTGCCAGCAGTTTAAGAGCCAGGGGACCCAGCTCCTATAATTCACCCCTCCACTTT. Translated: CASSLRARGPSSYNSPLHF.

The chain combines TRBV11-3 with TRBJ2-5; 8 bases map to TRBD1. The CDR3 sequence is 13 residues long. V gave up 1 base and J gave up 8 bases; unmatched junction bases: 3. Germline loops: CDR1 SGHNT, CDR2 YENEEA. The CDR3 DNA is TGTGCCAGCAGCTTAGTGCCAGGGGGCACCCAGTACTTC. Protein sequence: CASSLVPGGTQYF.

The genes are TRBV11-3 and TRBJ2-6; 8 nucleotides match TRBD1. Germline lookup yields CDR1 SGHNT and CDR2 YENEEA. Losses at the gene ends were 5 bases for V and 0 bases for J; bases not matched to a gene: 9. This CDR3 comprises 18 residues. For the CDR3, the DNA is TGTGCCAGCAGCCCCTTGACAGGGGTCTCCTCTGGGGCCAACGTCCTGACTTTC. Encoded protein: CASSPLTGVSSGANVLTF.

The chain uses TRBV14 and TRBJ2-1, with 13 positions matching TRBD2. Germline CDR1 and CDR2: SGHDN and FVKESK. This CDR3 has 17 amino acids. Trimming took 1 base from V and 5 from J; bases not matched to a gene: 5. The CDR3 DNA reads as TGTGCCAGCAGCCAAGGTCCCACTAGCGGGGGGGACAATGAGCAGTTCTTC. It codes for CASSQGPTSGGDNEQFF.

The chain's CDR3 is CAWTQGVLRETQYF. DNA of the CDR3: TGTGCCTGGACCCAGGGGGTGTTACGAGAGACCCAGTACTTC. This sequence joins TRBV30 and TRBJ2-5; 7 bases align to TRBD1. CDR1 is GTSNPN and CDR2 is SVGIG in the germline V gene (reference sequence). The CDR3 sequence is 14 residues long. Trimming removed 4 bases from V and 4 bases from J; junction bases left unmatched: 9.

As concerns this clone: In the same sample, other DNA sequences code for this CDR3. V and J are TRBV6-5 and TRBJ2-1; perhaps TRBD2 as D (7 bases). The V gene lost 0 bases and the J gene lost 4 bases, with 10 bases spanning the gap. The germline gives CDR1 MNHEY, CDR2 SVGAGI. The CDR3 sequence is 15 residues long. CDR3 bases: TGTGCCAGCAGTTACTCTAGGGGGGGGTACAATGAGCAGTTCTTC. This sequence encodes CASSYSRGGYNEQFF.

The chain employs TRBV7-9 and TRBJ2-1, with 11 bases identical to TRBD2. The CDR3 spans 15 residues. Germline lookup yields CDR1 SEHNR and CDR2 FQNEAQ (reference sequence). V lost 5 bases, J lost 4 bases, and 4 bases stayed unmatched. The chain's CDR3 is CASSTGLAAYNEQFF. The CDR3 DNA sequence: TGTGCCAGCAGCACGGGACTAGCGGCGTACAATGAGCAGTTCTTC.

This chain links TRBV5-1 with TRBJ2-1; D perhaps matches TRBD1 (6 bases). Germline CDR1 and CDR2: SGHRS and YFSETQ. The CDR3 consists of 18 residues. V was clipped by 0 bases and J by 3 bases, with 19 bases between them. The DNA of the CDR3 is TGCGCCAGCAGCTTGGGAGAGAGGCAAGGGGGAGTCTACAATGAGCAGTTCTTC. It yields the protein CASSLGERQGGVYNEQFF.

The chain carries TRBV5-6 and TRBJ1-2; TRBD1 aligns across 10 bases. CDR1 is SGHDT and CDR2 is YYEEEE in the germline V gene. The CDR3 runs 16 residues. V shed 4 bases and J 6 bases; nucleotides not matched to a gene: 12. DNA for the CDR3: TGTGCCAGCAGCCTTATTCCGGGACAGGGGAACAATGGCTACACCTTC. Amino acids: CASSLIPGQGNNGYTF.

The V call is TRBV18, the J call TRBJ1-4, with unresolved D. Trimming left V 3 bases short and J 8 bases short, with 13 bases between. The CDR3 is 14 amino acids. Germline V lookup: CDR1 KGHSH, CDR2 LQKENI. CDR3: CASSPRETGEKLFF. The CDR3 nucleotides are TGTGCCAGCTCACCGCGGGAAACGGGGGAAAAACTGTTTTTT.

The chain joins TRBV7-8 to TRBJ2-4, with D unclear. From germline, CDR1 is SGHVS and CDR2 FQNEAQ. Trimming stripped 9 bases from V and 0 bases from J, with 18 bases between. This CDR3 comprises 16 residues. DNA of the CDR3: TGTGCCAGGTTCTTCAGGTTCGTGGTAGCCAAAAACATTCAGTACTTC. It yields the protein CARFFRFVVAKNIQYF.

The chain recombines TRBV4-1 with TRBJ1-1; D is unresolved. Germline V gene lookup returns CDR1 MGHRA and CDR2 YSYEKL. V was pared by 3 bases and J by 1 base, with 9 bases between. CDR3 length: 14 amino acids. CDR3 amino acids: CASSQIAGNTEAFF. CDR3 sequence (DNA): TGCGCCAGCAGCCAGATTGCCGGGAACACTGAAGCTTTCTTT.

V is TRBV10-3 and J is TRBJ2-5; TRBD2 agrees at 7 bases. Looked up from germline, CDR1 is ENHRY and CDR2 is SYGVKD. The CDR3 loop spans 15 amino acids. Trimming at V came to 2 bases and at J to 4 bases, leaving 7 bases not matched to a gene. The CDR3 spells CAISEIAGGGETQYF. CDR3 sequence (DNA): TGTGCCATCAGTGAGATCGCGGGCGGGGGAGAGACCCAGTACTTC.

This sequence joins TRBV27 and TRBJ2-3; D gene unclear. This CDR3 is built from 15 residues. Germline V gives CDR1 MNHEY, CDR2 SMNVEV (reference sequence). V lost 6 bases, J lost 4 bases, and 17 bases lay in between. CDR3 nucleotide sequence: TGTGCCAGCAGCGGATTTAGAAGCACCGCAGATACGCAGTATTTT. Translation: CASSGFRSTADTQYF.

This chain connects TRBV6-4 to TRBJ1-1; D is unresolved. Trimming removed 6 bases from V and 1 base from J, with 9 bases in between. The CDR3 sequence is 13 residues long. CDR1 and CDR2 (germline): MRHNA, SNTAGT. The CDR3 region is CASRRTANTEAFF. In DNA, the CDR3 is TGTGCCAGCAGGAGAACAGCGAACACTGAAGCTTTCTTT.

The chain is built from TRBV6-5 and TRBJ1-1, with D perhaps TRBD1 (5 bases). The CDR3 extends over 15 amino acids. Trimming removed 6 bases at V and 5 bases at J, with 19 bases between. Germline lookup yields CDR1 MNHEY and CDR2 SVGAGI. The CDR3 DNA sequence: TGTGCCAGCAGCTCCGACAGTTCGGTGCGGACTGAAGCTTTCTTT. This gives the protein CASSSDSSVRTEAFF.

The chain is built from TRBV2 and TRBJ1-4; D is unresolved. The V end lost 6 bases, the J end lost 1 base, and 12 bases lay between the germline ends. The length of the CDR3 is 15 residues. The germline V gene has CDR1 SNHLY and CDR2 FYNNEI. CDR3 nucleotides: TGTGCCAGCAGGGTAGGCGGCCAAACTAATGAAAAACTGTTTTTT. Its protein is CASRVGGQTNEKLFF.